This T cell receptor beta chain was retrieved from a study of blood T cell repertoires in COVID-19. Study as a whole: PBMCs, B-cell-depleted T cells, or T cells provided the cDNA or gDNA that made up the material.

Original handling: For nucleated cells, counts were estimated from reference gene primer amplification. Clones were sequenced by immunoSEQ multiplex PCR, and TCRdb holds only the in-frame ones, with some missing. V and J calls and clone size follow that table, whereas D and trimming were derived from the DNA. Among roughly 100,000 clones, 85% to 90% were seen once, and the ten largest hold under 4.5%. The sequenced sample was peripheral blood. This sequence was found in a man between 45 and 60 years old with acute or convalescent COVID-19.

The CDR3 spells CASRDRVGNTIYF. CDR3 DNA: TGTGCCAGTCGGGACAGGGTTGGAAACACCATATATTTT. The J gene is TRBJ1-3, the V gene TRBV19, with TRBD1 matching over 9 bases. The CDR3 runs to 13 residues. V was pared by 8 bases and J by 3 bases, with 2 bases of the junction left unmatched. Germline CDR1 reads LNHDA; CDR2 reads SQIVND (reference sequence).